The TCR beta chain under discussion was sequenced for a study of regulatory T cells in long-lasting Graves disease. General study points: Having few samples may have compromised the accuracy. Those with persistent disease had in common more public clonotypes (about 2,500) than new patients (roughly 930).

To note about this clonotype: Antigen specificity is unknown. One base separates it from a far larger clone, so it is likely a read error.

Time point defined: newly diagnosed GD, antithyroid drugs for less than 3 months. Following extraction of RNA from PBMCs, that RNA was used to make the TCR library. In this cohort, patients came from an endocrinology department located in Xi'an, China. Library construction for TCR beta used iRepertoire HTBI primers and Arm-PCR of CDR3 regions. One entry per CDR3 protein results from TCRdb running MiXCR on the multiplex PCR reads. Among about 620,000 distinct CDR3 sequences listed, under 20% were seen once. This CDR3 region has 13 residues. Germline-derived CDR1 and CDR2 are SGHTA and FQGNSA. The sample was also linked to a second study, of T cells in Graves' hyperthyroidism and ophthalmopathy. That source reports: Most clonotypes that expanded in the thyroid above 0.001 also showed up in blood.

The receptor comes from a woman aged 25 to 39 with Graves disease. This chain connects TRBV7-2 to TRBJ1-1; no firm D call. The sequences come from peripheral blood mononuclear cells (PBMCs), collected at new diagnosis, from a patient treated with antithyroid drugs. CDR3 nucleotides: TGTGCCGGCAGCCCAGTTGGTACCACTGAAGCTTTCTTT. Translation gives CAGSPVGTTEAFF.